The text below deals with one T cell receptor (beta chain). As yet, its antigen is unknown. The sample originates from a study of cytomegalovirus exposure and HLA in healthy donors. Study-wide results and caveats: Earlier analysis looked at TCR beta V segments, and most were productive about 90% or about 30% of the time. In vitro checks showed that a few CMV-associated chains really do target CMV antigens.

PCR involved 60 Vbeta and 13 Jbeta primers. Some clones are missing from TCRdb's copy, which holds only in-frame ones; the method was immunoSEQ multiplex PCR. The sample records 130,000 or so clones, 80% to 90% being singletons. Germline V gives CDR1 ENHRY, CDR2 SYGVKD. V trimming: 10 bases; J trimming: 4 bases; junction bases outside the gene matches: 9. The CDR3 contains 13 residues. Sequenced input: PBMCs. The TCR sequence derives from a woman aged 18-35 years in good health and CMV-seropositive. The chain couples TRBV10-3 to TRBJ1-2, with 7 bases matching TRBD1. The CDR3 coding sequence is TGTGCCACGTGGCAAGGGGGCGGCTATGGCTACACCTTC. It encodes CATWQGGGYGYTF.